The subject of this entry is one T cell receptor (beta chain). The data belong to a study of OX40 agonist ivuxolimab in advanced cancers. The V and J ends lost 0 bases and 3 bases respectively, with 13 bases between them. The CDR3 is 15 residues long. Germline V gives CDR1 SGHRS, CDR2 YFSETQ. If patients had autoimmune disease history or systemic immunosuppression, they were excluded. Measured with immunoSEQ multiplex PCR; TCRdb has only the in-frame clones, and not every one. This sample has 77,000 or so clones, with just under 95% found just once. The sample here was CD4+ or CD8+ T cells sorted from blood, taken in a trial of the OX40 agonist ivuxolimab. This chain joins TRBV5-1 and TRBJ2-7; D is possibly TRBD1 (6 bases). The TCR was taken from an adult with an advanced solid tumor such as melanoma, head and neck, liver or kidney cancer. Here the CDR3 reads CASSLGTGSFYEQYF. In nucleotides, the CDR3 is TGCGCCAGCAGCTTGGGTACAGGGTCGTTCTACGAGCAGTACTTC.